This TCR beta chain emerged from a study of blood T cells in healthy people across ages. It was with a sample-barcoded 5' primer and a J-beta primer mix that a second PCR of about 7 to 12 cycles was run. Each of the samples gave a minimum of 2.5 million paired-end reads that contained CDR3. TCRdb re-analysed the 5' RACE reads in MiXCR, keeping a single row per CDR3 protein. This table has 1.5 million to 2 million distinct CDR3 sequences, about 31% appearing once. The individuals who served as donors were healthy Caucasians living in Russia, aged about 6 to 100. Regarding the study as a whole: Older individuals had lower TCR beta diversity per million T cells (the decline was roughly linear).

Germline lookup yields CDR1 ENHRY and CDR2 SYGVKD. The CDR3 spans 16 residues. V lost 3 bases to trimming and J lost 0 bases, with 13 bases between them. This clonotype was seen ten or more times. The antigen is unknown. This chain links TRBV10-3 with TRBJ2-3; D is uncertain. The sequencing sample was made of blood. The TCR was taken from a woman aged 25 to 45 in good health. The CDR3 sequence: CAISDLALPSTDTQYF. DNA of the CDR3: TGTGCCATCAGTGATCTTGCGCTACCTAGCACAGATACGCAGTATTTT.